The 26 T cell receptor beta chains below all came from one sample that was sequenced in a study of T cell changes during pregnancy in multiple sclerosis. Some clones are missing from TCRdb's copy, which holds only in-frame ones; the method was immunoSEQ multiplex PCR. The sample has around 130,000 clones, around 97% seen once. Specimen: peripheral blood, collected after pregnancy. These TCRs come from a female donor with multiple sclerosis, enrolled in a pregnancy study.

The chain employs TRBV18 and TRBJ1-5; D might be TRBD1 (6 bases). Trimming cost V 2 bases and J 7 bases, with 9 bases left between them. Germline V lookup: CDR1 KGHSH, CDR2 LQKENI. The CDR3 is 13 amino acids. DNA of the CDR3: TGTGCCAGCTCACCAGTCCAGGGGCAGCCCCAGCATTTT. Protein product: CASSPVQGQPQHF.

This chain joins TRBV6-5 and TRBJ1-5, with 7 positions matching TRBD1. Losses at the gene ends were 7 bases for V and 4 bases for J; bases not matched to a gene: 4. The germline CDR1 and CDR2 sequences are MNHEY and SVGAGI. This CDR3 is 13 amino acids long. Here the CDR3 reads CASTPDRNQPQHF. CDR3 in DNA: TGTGCCAGCACCCCGGACAGGAATCAGCCCCAGCATTTT.

The V and J genes are TRBV19 and TRBJ2-1, with 10 bases lining up with TRBD2. The V segment lost 4 bases and the J segment 1 base; nucleotides outside the gene matches: 4. The CDR3 totals 16 residues. Germline lookup yields CDR1 LNHDA and CDR2 SQIVND (reference sequence). CDR3: CASSTGSGRSYNEQFF. As DNA, the CDR3 is TGTGCCAGTAGTACGGGTAGCGGGAGGTCCTACAATGAGCAGTTCTTC.

The V gene is TRBV27, the J gene TRBJ2-1; 13 bases align to TRBD2. Germline loops: CDR1 MNHEY, CDR2 SMNVEV (reference sequence). This CDR3 has 14 amino acids. With 6 bases clipped from V and 10 bases from J, the junction kept 6 bases outside the gene matches. CDR3 DNA: TGTGCCAGCAGAGGACTAGCGGGAGCGGGAGAGCAGTTCTTC. This encodes CASRGLAGAGEQFF.

The J gene is TRBJ2-5, the V gene TRBV7-2; D may be TRBD2 (6 bases). Trimming cost V 0 bases and J 9 bases, with 17 bases left between them. Germline V gene data show CDR1 as SGHTA and CDR2 as FQGNSA. This CDR3 has 15 amino acids. CDR3 DNA: TGTGCCAGCAGCTTAGCGGTTAGGAACGGCGGGGCCCAGTACTTC. Translated, it gives CASSLAVRNGGAQYF.

The chain carries TRBV7-9 and TRBJ2-1; 12 bases line up with TRBD2. CDR1 SEHNR and CDR2 FQNEAQ come from the germline V gene (reference sequence). The CDR3 is 16 residues long. With 4 bases clipped from V and 3 bases from J, the junction kept 4 bases outside the gene matches. The CDR3 DNA reads as TGTGCCAGCAGCTCCGGACTAGCGGGGAACTACAATGAGCAGTTCTTC. Residues: CASSSGLAGNYNEQFF.

The chain joins TRBV7-9 to TRBJ2-4, with D perhaps matching TRBD1 (6 bases). CDR1 is SEHNR and CDR2 is FQNEAQ in the germline V gene (reference sequence). The germline V and J ends were trimmed by 4 bases and 1 base, with 11 bases remaining between them. CDR3 length: 15 residues. CDR3 in amino acids: CASSSTGAAKNIQYF. The DNA of the CDR3 is TGTGCCAGCAGCTCGACAGGTGCGGCCAAAAACATTCAGTACTTC.

The J gene is TRBJ2-3, the V gene TRBV2; 9 bases map to TRBD2. The CDR3 has 14 residues. Germline V CDR1 and CDR2: SNHLY, FYNNEI. The V gene end was trimmed by 4 bases and the J gene end by 5 bases; junction bases not matched to a gene: 4. Here the CDR3 DNA reads TGTGCCAGCAGTGGTACAGCGGGAGGAGATACGCAGTATTTT. It yields the protein CASSGTAGGDTQYF.

The V gene is TRBV27, the J gene TRBJ2-2; possible D gene TRBD1, 6 bases. The V end was cut by 8 bases, the J end by 8 bases, with 12 bases between. Germline-derived CDR1 and CDR2 are MNHEY and SMNVEV (reference sequence). This CDR3 has 12 residues. The CDR3 nucleotides are TGTGCCAGCTGTGACAGGTTTGGGGAGCTGTTTTTT. Its translation: CASCDRFGELFF.

The rearrangement uses TRBV27 and TRBJ2-2, with D perhaps matching TRBD2 (6 bases). V lost 2 bases to trimming and J lost 7 bases, with 11 bases between them. The V gene's germline CDR1 is MNHEY and CDR2 SMNVEV (reference sequence). There are 14 residues in the CDR3. The CDR3 coding sequence is TGTGCCAGCAGTTTAGCGGGAAGGGGCGGGGAGCTGTTTTTT. It yields the protein CASSLAGRGGELFF.

This rearrangement joins TRBV5-6 to TRBJ1-2; TRBD1 might be the D (6 bases). Germline lookup yields CDR1 SGHDT and CDR2 YYEEEE. The CDR3 extends over 12 amino acids. The V end was cut by 4 bases, the J end by 7 bases, with 11 bases between. CDR3 residues: CASSINRVGYTF. The CDR3 DNA sequence: TGTGCCAGCAGCATCAACAGGGTTGGCTACACCTTC.

The chain joins TRBV7-8 to TRBJ2-1, with D hard to call. Germline-derived CDR1 and CDR2 are SGHVS and FQNEAQ. CDR3 length: 12 amino acids. V lost 4 bases, J lost 9 bases, and 10 bases lay in between. The CDR3 spells CASSSPPGEQFF. CDR3 DNA sequence: TGTGCCAGCAGCTCTCCCCCCGGTGAGCAGTTCTTC.

V gene TRBV6-6 combines with J gene TRBJ2-7, with 7 bases matching TRBD2. Trimming cost V 5 bases and J 4 bases; bases outside gene matches: 5. The CDR3 sequence is 13 residues long. CDR1 MNHNY and CDR2 SVGAGI come from the germline V gene (reference sequence). DNA for the CDR3: TGTGCCAGCAGTGCGAAGCGGGAATACGAGCAGTACTTC. Translated: CASSAKREYEQYF.

The V gene is TRBV11-2, the J gene TRBJ2-7; tentative D call: TRBD2 (6 bases). V was pared by 1 base and J by 3 bases, with 16 bases between. This CDR3 region has 16 residues. The V gene's germline CDR1 is SGHAT and CDR2 FQNNGV. DNA for the CDR3: TGTGCCAGCAGCTTAGGGGCGGCGGGACTTATCTACGAGCAGTACTTC. It translates to CASSLGAAGLIYEQYF.

The chain recombines TRBV30 with TRBJ1-2; 9 bases are shared with TRBD1. CDR3 size: 14 residues. The V gene's germline CDR1 is GTSNPN and CDR2 SVGIG (reference sequence). The trim removed 0 bases at V and 8 bases at J, leaving 7 bases unmatched. The chain's CDR3 is CAWSVQGATAGYTF. The CDR3 region has the DNA TGTGCCTGGAGTGTACAGGGGGCAACCGCCGGCTACACCTTC. Using reference TRBV30 and TRBJ1-2 for the parts outside the CDR3, the full variable domain is SQTIHQWPATLVQPVGSPLSLECTVEGTSNPNLYWYRQAAGRGLQLLFYSVGIGQISSEVPQNLSASRPQDRQFILSSKKLLLSDSGFYLCAWSVQGATAGYTFGSGTRLTVV.

This clone was picked up one time. V and J are TRBV5-5 and TRBJ1-1; possible D gene TRBD1, 5 bases. CDR1 and CDR2 (germline): SGHKS, YYEKEE (reference sequence). This CDR3 has 16 amino acids. Trimming left V 1 base short and J 6 bases short, with 19 bases between. The CDR3 loop reads CASSLSLGTAIPEAFF. The CDR3 DNA sequence: TGTGCCAGCAGCTTGTCGTTGGGGACTGCGATTCCTGAAGCTTTCTTT.

This clone was counted a single time. The chain recombines TRBV19 with TRBJ2-1; 7 nucleotides line up with TRBD2. With 3 bases clipped from V and 4 bases from J, the junction kept 6 bases outside the gene matches. This CDR3 is 15 amino acids long. CDR1 and CDR2 (germline): LNHDA, SQIVND (reference sequence). This chain's CDR3 is CASSISSGLYNEQFF. Here the CDR3 DNA reads TGTGCCAGTAGTATCTCTAGCGGATTATACAATGAGCAGTTCTTC.

The chain couples TRBV5-1 to TRBJ1-2, with no clear D. The V gene lost 2 bases and the J gene lost 5 bases, with 7 bases spanning the gap. Per germline, CDR1 SGHRS and CDR2 YFSETQ. The CDR3 contains 12 residues. The CDR3 loop is CASSFGDYGYTF. CDR3 bases: TGCGCCAGCAGCTTCGGGGATTATGGCTACACCTTC.

This clone was recorded only once. This chain joins TRBV7-3 and TRBJ2-1; 9 bases line up with TRBD2. This CDR3 contains 15 residues. J lost 5 bases, V lost 5 bases, and 7 bases had no gene match. The germline V gene has CDR1 SGHTA and CDR2 FQGTGA. The CDR3, as DNA: TGTGCCAGCAGCCCAATAAGCGGGAGGAACAATGAGCAGTTCTTC. Translation gives CASSPISGRNNEQFF. Filled out from reference TRBV7-3 and TRBJ2-1, the complete variable domain reads GAGVSQTPSNKVTEKGKYVELRCDPISGHTALYWYRQSLGQGPEFLIYFQGTGAADDSGLPNDRFFAVRPEGSVSTLKIQRTERGDSAVYLCASSPISGRNNEQFFGPGTRLTVL.

This chain uses TRBV7-9 with TRBJ2-2; D is unresolved. Germline-derived CDR1 and CDR2 are SEHNR and FQNEAQ (reference sequence). Trimming took 5 bases from V and 1 from J, leaving 14 bases between them. This CDR3 spans 16 amino acids. CDR3 protein: CASSPHRVQNTGELFF. The CDR3 DNA sequence: TGTGCCAGCAGCCCTCATCGGGTCCAGAACACCGGGGAGCTGTTTTTT.

The V and J genes are TRBV11-2 and TRBJ2-3; D might be TRBD1 (5 bases). Looked up from germline, CDR1 is SGHAT and CDR2 is FQNNGV. This CDR3 spans 13 amino acids. The ends were cut back, 11 bases at V and 2 bases at J, with 14 bases in the middle. Here the CDR3 reads CAGAGGTTDTQYF. Written as DNA, the CDR3 is TGTGCCGGGGCCGGTGGCACCACAGATACGCAGTATTTT.

The chain combines TRBV5-4 with TRBJ1-1; the D is unclear. This CDR3 has 15 amino acids. Germline CDR1 reads SGHNT; CDR2 reads YYREEE (reference sequence). V lost 4 bases and J 0 bases, leaving 13 bases between the germline ends. CDR3 coding DNA: TGTGCCAGCAGCCCCGAGGGCCCTATGAACACTGAAGCTTTCTTT. It is translated as CASSPEGPMNTEAFF.

V is TRBV15 and J is TRBJ1-1; D not resolved. Germline assignment: CDR1 LNHNV and CDR2 YYDKDF (reference sequence). The CDR3 is made up of 16 amino acids. V was shortened by 3 bases and J by 2 bases, with 16 bases between the two germline ends. In nucleotides, the CDR3 is TGTGCCACCAGCAGGGGAGGCGTGGGTGGAAACACTGAAGCTTTCTTT. Protein sequence: CATSRGGVGGNTEAFF.

The chain links TRBV19 to TRBJ2-4; 7 bases are a match to TRBD1. There are 14 residues in the CDR3. V lost 5 bases, J lost 3 bases, and 4 bases stayed unmatched. In germline, CDR1 is LNHDA, CDR2 SQIVND (reference sequence). Here the CDR3 DNA reads TGTGCCAGTAGTCCTCGACAGGGCAAAAACATTCAGTACTTC. Translating gives CASSPRQGKNIQYF.

The chain uses TRBV5-1 and TRBJ2-5, with D uncertain. The CDR3 is 12 residues long. CDR1 is SGHRS, CDR2 YFSETQ, per germline. V was shortened by 1 base and J by 5 bases, with 6 bases between the two germline ends. The CDR3: CASSLLSETQYF. CDR3 coding DNA: TGCGCCAGCAGCTTGCTTTCGGAGACCCAGTACTTC.

This sequence joins TRBV7-8 and TRBJ2-1; D is unclear. This CDR3 is 15 amino acids long. From germline, CDR1 is SGHVS and CDR2 FQNEAQ. Trimming stripped 0 bases from V and 6 bases from J, with 12 bases between. CDR3 nucleotide sequence: TGTGCCAGCAGCTTAGCCCGCGGCAGCTCCAATGAGCAGTTCTTC. Its protein is CASSLARGSSNEQFF. The full variable domain, with the rest looked up from reference TRBV7-8 and TRBJ2-1, is GAGVSQSPRYKVAKRGQDVALRCDPISGHVSLFWYQQALGQGPEFLTYFQNEAQLDKSGLPSDRFFAERPEGSVSTLKIQRTQQEDSAVYLCASSLARGSSNEQFFGPGTRLTVL.